Described below is a single T cell receptor (beta chain) sequence and its context. Antigen unknown. The entry originates in a study of identical twins. Overall study results and limits: Out-of-frame alpha sequences common to twins were enriched for low generation probability.

Trimming shortened V by 3 bases and J by 0 bases, and 13 bases separated the two germline ends. This CDR3 region has 15 residues. Germline lookup yields CDR1 DFQATT and CDR2 SNEGSKA (reference sequence). TCRdb independently ran MiXCR on the 5' RACE reads; one entry per CDR3 protein. The data show more than 1.5 million distinct CDR3 sequences, more than 30% seen once. The chain carries TRBV20-1 and TRBJ2-3, with D unresolved. This receptor was taken from a newborn girl in good health. Sequencing was done on a sample of cord blood. Here the CDR3 reads CSASKPGASTDTQYF. The CDR3 bases are TGCAGTGCTAGTAAGCCCGGCGCTAGCACAGATACGCAGTATTTT.